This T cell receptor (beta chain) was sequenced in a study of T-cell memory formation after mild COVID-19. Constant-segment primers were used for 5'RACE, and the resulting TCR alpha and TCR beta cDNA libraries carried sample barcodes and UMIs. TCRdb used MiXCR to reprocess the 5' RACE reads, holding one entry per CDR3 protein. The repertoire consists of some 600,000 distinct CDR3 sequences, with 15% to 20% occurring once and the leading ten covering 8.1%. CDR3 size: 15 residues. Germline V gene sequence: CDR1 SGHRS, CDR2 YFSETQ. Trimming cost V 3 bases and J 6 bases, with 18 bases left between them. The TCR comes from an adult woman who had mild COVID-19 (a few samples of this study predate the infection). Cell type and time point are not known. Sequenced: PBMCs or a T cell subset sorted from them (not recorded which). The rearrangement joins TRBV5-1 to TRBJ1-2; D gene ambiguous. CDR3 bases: TGCGCCAGCAGCTCCCCGACCCAAGGAATCCATGGCTACACCTTC. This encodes CASSSPTQGIHGYTF.